The clone carrying this T cell receptor (beta chain) was picked up many times. Its matching antigen is unknown. TCRdb used MiXCR to reprocess the 5' RACE reads, holding one entry per CDR3 protein. The sample yields about 250,000 distinct CDR3 sequences, 8% to 9% seen once. With 1 base removed from V and 2 bases from J, the gap between germline ends came to 5 bases. CDR1 is SGHKS and CDR2 is YYEKEE in the germline V gene (reference sequence). The CDR3 spans 13 residues. The sample originates from a study of CD8 T cells in ankylosing spondylitis. Study results and limitations: Both synovial fluid and blood in reactive arthritis had previously been reported to carry some motif variants. As for the disease-linked clones, they showed a CD8+ phenotype and occurred at relatively low frequencies in peripheral blood. The study looked at matched synovial fluid samples from ankylosing spondylitis patients. Disease-linked clones were reported to be significantly enriched there.

The chain is built from TRBV5-5 and TRBJ2-3; D remains unclear. The sequencing input was blood, either unsorted or a sorted T cell fraction (not recorded which). This clonotype was sampled from a female donor with ankylosing spondylitis or in good health (not recorded which). In DNA form, the CDR3 reads TGTGCCAGCAGCTTGCAGTACACAGATACGCAGTATTTT. Translation gives CASSLQYTDTQYF.